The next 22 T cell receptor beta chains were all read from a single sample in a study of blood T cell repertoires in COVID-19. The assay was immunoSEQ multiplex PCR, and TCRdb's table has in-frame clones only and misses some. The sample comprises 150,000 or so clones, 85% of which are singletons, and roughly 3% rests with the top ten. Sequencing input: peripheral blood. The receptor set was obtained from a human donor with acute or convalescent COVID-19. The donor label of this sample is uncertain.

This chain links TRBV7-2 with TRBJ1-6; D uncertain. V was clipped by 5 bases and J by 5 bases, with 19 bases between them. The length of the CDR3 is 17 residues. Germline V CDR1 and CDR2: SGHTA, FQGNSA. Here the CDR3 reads CASSPLPRGRDNSPLHF. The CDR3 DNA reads TGTGCCAGCAGCCCCCTGCCGCGGGGTAGGGATAATTCACCCCTCCACTTT.

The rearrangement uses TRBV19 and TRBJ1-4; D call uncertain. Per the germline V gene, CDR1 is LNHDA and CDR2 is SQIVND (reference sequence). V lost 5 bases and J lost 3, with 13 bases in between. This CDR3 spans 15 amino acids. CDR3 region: CASSSEALANEKLFF. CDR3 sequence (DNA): TGTGCCAGTAGTTCAGAAGCTCTAGCTAATGAAAAACTGTTTTTT.

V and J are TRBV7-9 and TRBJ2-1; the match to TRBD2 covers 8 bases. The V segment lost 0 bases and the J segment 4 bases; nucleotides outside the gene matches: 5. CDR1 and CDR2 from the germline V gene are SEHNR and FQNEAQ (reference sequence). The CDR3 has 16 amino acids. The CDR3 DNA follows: TGTGCCAGCAGCTTAGCGTCCCAGCGGGGGTACAATGAGCAGTTCTTC. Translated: CASSLASQRGYNEQFF.

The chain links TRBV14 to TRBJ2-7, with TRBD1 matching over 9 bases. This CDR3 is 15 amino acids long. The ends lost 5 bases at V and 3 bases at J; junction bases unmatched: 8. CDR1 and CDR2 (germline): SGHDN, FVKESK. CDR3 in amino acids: CASSTQGAARYEQYF. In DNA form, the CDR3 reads TGTGCCAGCAGCACACAGGGGGCCGCACGCTACGAGCAGTACTTC.

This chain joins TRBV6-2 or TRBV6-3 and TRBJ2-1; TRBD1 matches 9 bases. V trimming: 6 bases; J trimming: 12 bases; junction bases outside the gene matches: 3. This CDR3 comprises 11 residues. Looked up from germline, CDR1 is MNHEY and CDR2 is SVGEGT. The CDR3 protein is CASSKQGAQFF. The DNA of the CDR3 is TGTGCCAGCAGCAAACAGGGGGCGCAGTTCTTC.

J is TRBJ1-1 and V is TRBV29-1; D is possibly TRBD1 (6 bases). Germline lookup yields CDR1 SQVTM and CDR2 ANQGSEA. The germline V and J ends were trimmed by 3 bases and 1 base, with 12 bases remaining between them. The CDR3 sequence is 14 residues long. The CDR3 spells CSVDRSGQNTEAFF. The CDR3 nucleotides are TGCAGCGTTGACCGATCGGGACAGAACACTGAAGCTTTCTTT. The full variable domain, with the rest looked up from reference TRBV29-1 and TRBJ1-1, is SAVISQKPSRDICQRGTSLTIQCQVDSQVTMMFWYRQQPGQSLTLIATANQGSEATYESGFVIDKFPISRPNLTFSTLTVSNMSPEDSSIYLCSVDRSGQNTEAFFGQGTRLTVV.

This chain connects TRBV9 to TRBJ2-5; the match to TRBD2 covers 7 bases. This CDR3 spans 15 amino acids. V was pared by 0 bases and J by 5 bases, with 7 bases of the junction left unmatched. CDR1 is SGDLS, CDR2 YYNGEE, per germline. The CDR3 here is CASSVVSGGFETQYF. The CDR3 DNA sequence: TGTGCCAGCAGCGTAGTTTCGGGGGGTTTTGAGACCCAGTACTTC.

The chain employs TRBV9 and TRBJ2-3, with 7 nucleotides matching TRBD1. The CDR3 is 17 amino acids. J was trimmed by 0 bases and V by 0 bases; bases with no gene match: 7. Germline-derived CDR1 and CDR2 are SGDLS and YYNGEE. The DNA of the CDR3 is TGTGCCAGCAGCGTAGAGTGGGGCAGGGGGAGCACAGATACGCAGTATTTT. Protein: CASSVEWGRGSTDTQYF. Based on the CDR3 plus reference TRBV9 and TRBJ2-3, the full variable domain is DSGVTQTPKHLITATGQRVTLRCSPRSGDLSVYWYQQSLDQGLQFLIQYYNGEERAKGNILERFSAQQFPDLHSELNLSSLELGDSALYFCASSVEWGRGSTDTQYFGPGTRLTVL.

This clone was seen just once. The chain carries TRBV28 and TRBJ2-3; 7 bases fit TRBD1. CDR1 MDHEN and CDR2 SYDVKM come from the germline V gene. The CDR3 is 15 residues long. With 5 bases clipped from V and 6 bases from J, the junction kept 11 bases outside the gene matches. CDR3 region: CASSPIIQGPDTQYF. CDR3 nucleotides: TGTGCCAGCAGTCCCATTATACAGGGGCCCGATACGCAGTATTTT.

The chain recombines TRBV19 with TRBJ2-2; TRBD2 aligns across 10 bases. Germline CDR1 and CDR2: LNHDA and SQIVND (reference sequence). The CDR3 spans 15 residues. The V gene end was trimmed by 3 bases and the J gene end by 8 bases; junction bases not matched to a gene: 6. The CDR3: CASSIERGGVGELFF. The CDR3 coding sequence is TGTGCCAGTAGTATTGAGCGGGGGGGCGTAGGGGAGCTGTTTTTT.

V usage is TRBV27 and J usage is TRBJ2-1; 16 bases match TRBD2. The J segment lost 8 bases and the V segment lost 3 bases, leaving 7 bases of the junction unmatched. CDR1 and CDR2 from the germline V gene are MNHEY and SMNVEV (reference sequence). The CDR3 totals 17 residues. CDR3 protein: CASSFSGLAGGRDEQFF. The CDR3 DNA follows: TGTGCCAGCAGTTTCTCGGGACTAGCGGGGGGGCGGGATGAGCAGTTCTTC.

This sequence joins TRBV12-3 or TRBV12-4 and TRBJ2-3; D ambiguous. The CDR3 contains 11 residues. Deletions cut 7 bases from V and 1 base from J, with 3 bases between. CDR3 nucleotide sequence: TGTGCCAGCACTCGCACAGATACGCAGTATTTT. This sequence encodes CASTRTDTQYF.

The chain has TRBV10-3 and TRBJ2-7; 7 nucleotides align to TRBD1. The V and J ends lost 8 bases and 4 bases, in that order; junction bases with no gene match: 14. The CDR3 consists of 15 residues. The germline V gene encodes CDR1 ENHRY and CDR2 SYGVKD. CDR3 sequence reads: CAIWERTGPPYEQYF. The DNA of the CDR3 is TGTGCCATCTGGGAGAGGACAGGTCCCCCTTACGAGCAGTACTTC.

CDR3 DNA: TGTGCCAGCAGCCTACAGAGGCTAGCGTCTAGCACAGATACGCAGTATTTT. Residues: CASSLQRLASSTDTQYF. The rearrangement links TRBV7-2 to TRBJ2-3; possible D gene TRBD2, 6 bases. V was cut by 5 bases and J by 0 bases, with 18 bases left in between. The CDR3 extends over 17 amino acids. CDR1 and CDR2 (germline): SGHTA, FQGNSA.

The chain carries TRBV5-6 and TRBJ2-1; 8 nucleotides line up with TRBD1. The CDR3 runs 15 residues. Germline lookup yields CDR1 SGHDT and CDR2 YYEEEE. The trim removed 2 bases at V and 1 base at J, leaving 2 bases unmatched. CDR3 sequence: CASSFRQGSYNEQFF. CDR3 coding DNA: TGTGCCAGCAGCTTCCGACAGGGGTCCTACAATGAGCAGTTCTTC.

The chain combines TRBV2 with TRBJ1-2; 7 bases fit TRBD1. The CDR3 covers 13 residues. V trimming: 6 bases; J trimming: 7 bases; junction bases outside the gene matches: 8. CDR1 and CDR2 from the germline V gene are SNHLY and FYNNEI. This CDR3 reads CASRVDRKGGYTF. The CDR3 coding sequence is TGTGCCAGCAGGGTGGACAGGAAAGGTGGCTACACCTTC.

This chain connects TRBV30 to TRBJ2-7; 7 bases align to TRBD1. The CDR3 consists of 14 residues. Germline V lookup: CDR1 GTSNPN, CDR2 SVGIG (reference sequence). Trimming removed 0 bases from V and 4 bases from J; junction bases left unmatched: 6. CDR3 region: CAWSVIRTGYEQYF. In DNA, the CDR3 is TGTGCCTGGAGTGTAATTAGGACAGGATACGAGCAGTACTTC.

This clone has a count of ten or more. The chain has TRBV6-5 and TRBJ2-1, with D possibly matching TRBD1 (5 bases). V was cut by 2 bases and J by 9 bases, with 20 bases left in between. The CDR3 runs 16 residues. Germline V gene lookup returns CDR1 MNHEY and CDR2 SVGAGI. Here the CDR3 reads CASSYRSQGSVGEQFF. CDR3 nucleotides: TGTGCCAGCAGTTACAGGAGCCAGGGCTCGGTGGGTGAGCAGTTCTTC.

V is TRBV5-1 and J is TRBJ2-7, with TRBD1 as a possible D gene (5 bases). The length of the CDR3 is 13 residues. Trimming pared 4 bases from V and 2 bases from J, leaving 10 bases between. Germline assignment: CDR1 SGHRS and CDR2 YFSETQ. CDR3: CASSLDTTYEQYF. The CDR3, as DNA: TGCGCCAGCAGCCTGGACACCACCTACGAGCAGTACTTC.

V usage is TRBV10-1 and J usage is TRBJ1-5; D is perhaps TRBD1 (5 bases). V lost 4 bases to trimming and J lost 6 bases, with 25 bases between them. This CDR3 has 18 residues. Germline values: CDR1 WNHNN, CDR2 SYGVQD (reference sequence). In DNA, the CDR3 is TGCGCCAGCAGTGCCCACCAGGTAGGTACCCATAGGGGTCAGCCCCAGCATTTT. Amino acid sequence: CASSAHQVGTHRGQPQHF.

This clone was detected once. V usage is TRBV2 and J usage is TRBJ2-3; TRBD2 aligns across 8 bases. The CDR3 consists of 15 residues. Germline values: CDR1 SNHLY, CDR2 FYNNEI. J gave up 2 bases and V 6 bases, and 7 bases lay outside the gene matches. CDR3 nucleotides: TGTGCCAGCAGAAAAGAGCGGGGGATCACAGATACGCAGTATTTT. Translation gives CASRKERGITDTQYF.

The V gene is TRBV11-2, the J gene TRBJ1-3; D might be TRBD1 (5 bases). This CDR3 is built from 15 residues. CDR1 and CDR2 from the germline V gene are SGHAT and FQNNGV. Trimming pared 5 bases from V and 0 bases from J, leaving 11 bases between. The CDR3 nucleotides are TGTGCCAGCAGCCCGGAGGGGACCTCTGGAAACACCATATATTTT. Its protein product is CASSPEGTSGNTIYF.